This record covers a single TCR beta chain. V lost 3 bases and J lost 2, with 16 bases in between. Germline V CDR1 and CDR2: SGDLS, YYNGEE. The CDR3 spans 16 residues. Seattle's cohort entered during active infection and was followed longitudinally. The record originates from a study of blood T cell repertoires in COVID-19. The overall study: Collection of acute and convalescent COVID-19 samples took place in the United States, Italy and Spain. Nucleic acid was either cDNA or gDNA, and it came from T cells, B-cell-depleted T cells, or PBMCs.

In the source study's methods: Reference gene primer amplification in the assay estimated nucleated cell counts. Some clones are missing from TCRdb's copy, which holds only in-frame ones; the method was immunoSEQ multiplex PCR. The V and J calls and clone size come from that table; D and trimming were worked out from the DNA. The data contain 350,000 to 400,000 clones, 70% to 90% of them singletons. The receptor's source is a woman in her fifties or sixties with COVID-19, enrolled during active disease. The J gene is TRBJ2-3, the V gene TRBV9; maybe TRBD2 (5 bases). Sequencing input: peripheral blood. In DNA form, the CDR3 reads TGTGCCAGCAGCGCCGGGAACCCTTACACCACAGATACGCAGTATTTT. It translates to CASSAGNPYTTDTQYF.